These 8 T cell receptor beta chains originate from one sample sequenced in a study of cytomegalovirus exposure and HLA in healthy donors. Use of 60 Vbeta and 13 Jbeta primers characterized the PCR. Sequenced by immunoSEQ multiplex PCR; TCRdb stores in-frame clones only, minus some. This table has around 150,000 clones, approximately 78% appearing once. The specimen was PBMCs. Receptors originate from a middle-aged woman in good health and CMV-seronegative.

This clone has only one observation. The chain links TRBV7-9 to TRBJ1-6, with no clear D. Germline V gives CDR1 SEHNR, CDR2 FQNEAQ (reference sequence). The CDR3 is 12 amino acids. V was pared by 3 bases and J by 7 bases, with 4 bases between. The CDR3: CASSLRNSPLHF. The CDR3 DNA follows: TGTGCCAGCAGCTTGAGAAATTCACCCCTCCACTTT.

The chain carries TRBV7-2 and TRBJ2-1, with 11 bases lining up with TRBD2. The ends lost 2 bases at V and 5 bases at J; junction bases unmatched: 8. This CDR3 comprises 17 residues. The germline CDR1 and CDR2 sequences are SGHTA and FQGNSA. The CDR3 sequence: CASSLTSGGKRDNEQFF. CDR3 in DNA: TGTGCCAGCAGCTTAACTAGCGGGGGTAAAAGGGACAATGAGCAGTTCTTC.

This chain joins TRBV6-1 and TRBJ2-1; TRBD2 aligns across 7 bases. The CDR3 loop spans 16 amino acids. V was pared by 2 bases and J by 9 bases, with 13 bases of the junction left unmatched. In germline, CDR1 is MNHNS, CDR2 SASEGT. The CDR3 DNA reads as TGTGCCAGCAGTGAACCATCCGGGACTAATCCCCGTGAGCAGTTCTTC. As protein: CASSEPSGTNPREQFF.

The rearrangement joins TRBV5-4 to TRBJ2-1, with 8 bases that match TRBD2. This CDR3 spans 17 amino acids. Germline CDR1 SGHNT, CDR2 YYREEE (reference sequence). Trimming removed 4 bases from V and 2 bases from J; junction bases left unmatched: 11. The CDR3 DNA reads as TGTGCCAGCAGCCCCCTCGGGAGGGGGGCCACCTACAATGAGCAGTTCTTC. It specifies CASSPLGRGATYNEQFF.

The chain employs TRBV5-1 and TRBJ2-3; the D gene is possibly TRBD1 (6 bases). Trimming stripped 4 bases from V and 3 bases from J, with 12 bases between. This CDR3 is built from 14 residues. From germline, CDR1 is SGHRS and CDR2 YFSETQ. CDR3 protein: CASSPGTRTDTQYF. DNA for the CDR3: TGCGCCAGCAGCCCCGGGACACGAACAGATACGCAGTATTTT.

The sample holds one count of this clone. This sequence joins TRBV20-1 and TRBJ2-1; D is ambiguous. Germline V gene sequence: CDR1 DFQATT, CDR2 SNEGSKA (reference sequence). The CDR3 covers 11 residues. Trimming shortened V by 3 bases and J by 4 bases, and 4 bases separated the two germline ends. For the CDR3, the DNA is TGCAGTGCTAGCCCTTACAATGAGCAGTTCTTC. Its translation: CSASPYNEQFF.

This clone is a singleton in its sample. CDR3 sequence (DNA): TGTGCCAGCAGCGGAGGTCAAGAGACCCAGTACTTC. Translated, it gives CASSGGQETQYF. J is TRBJ2-5 and V is TRBV11-3; possible D gene TRBD2, 5 bases. Germline V lookup: CDR1 SGHNT, CDR2 YENEEA. CDR3 length: 12 amino acids. The germline V and J ends were trimmed by 5 bases and 2 bases, with 6 bases remaining between them.

This clone occurred a few times. The chain couples TRBV7-9 to TRBJ1-6; 10 nucleotides agree with TRBD1. With V trimmed by 3 bases and J by 8 bases, 4 bases remained unmatched. The CDR3 contains 15 residues. In germline, CDR1 is SEHNR, CDR2 FQNEAQ (reference sequence). Here the CDR3 reads CASSFWDRGDSPLHF. The CDR3, as DNA: TGTGCCAGCAGCTTCTGGGACAGGGGTGATTCACCCCTCCACTTT.